Each of the 9 T cell receptor beta chains below was sequenced from the same sample in a study of T cell responses to AZD1222 COVID-19 vaccine. Measured with immunoSEQ multiplex PCR; TCRdb has only the in-frame clones, and not every one. The table has some 120,000 clones, 88% seen once. The material was peripheral blood, obtained on day 0 of AZD1222 vaccination. The receptors were sampled from an adult in good health.

The chain employs TRBV3-1 (or the pseudogene TRBV3-2) and TRBJ2-3; D gene uncertain. From germline, CDR1 is LGHDT and CDR2 YNNKEL (reference sequence). Trimming took off 0 bases at V and 1 base at J, with 5 bases between the two ends. The length of the CDR3 is 14 residues. In DNA, the CDR3 is TGTGCCAGCAGCCAAGATTGGGGCACAGATACGCAGTATTTT. This codes for CASSQDWGTDTQYF.

The V call is TRBV5-1, the J call TRBJ2-7, with 11 bases that match TRBD2. Germline CDR1 is SGHRS and CDR2 is YFSETQ. This CDR3 spans 14 amino acids. V gave up 4 bases and J gave up 2 bases; unmatched junction bases: 2. CDR3 in amino acids: CASSPGLAAYEQYF. The CDR3, as DNA: TGCGCCAGCAGCCCGGGACTAGCGGCCTACGAGCAGTACTTC.

The J gene is TRBJ1-2, the V gene TRBV6-5, with unresolved D. The germline gives CDR1 MNHEY, CDR2 SVGAGI. The CDR3 spans 15 residues. The V gene lost 3 bases and the J gene lost 4 bases, with 15 bases spanning the gap. This chain's CDR3 is CASSYSETNPYGYTF. The DNA for the CDR3 is TGTGCCAGCAGTTATAGCGAGACAAATCCCTATGGCTACACCTTC.

This chain uses TRBV18 with TRBJ1-6; the D gene is possibly TRBD1 (5 bases). Trimming removed 2 bases from V and 9 bases from J, with 14 bases in between. CDR3 length: 15 amino acids. CDR1 is KGHSH and CDR2 is LQKENI in the germline V gene. The CDR3 DNA follows: TGTGCCAGCTCACCAGGACGTAGGGGCGGTTCACCCCTCCACTTT. Protein sequence: CASSPGRRGGSPLHF. Combining the CDR3 with reference TRBV18 and TRBJ1-6 gives the whole variable domain NAGVMQNPRHLVRRRGQEARLRCSPMKGHSHVYWYRQLPEEGLKFMVYLQKENIIDESGMPKERFSAEFPKEGPSILRIQQVVRGDSAAYFCASSPGRRGGSPLHFGNGTRLTVT.

The chain employs TRBV3-1 (or the pseudogene TRBV3-2) and TRBJ1-1; D is possibly TRBD1 (5 bases). Looked up from germline, CDR1 is LGHDT and CDR2 is YNNKEL (reference sequence). Trimming stripped 4 bases from V and 1 base from J, with 13 bases between. The CDR3 is 15 amino acids. CDR3 in DNA: TGTGCCAGCAGCCTACGACAGCCCGAGAACACTGAAGCTTTCTTT. Residues: CASSLRQPENTEAFF.

The V and J genes are TRBV28 and TRBJ2-1, with 14 positions matching TRBD2. J lost 7 bases, V lost 5 bases, and 7 bases had no gene match. The CDR3 has 16 residues. Per the germline V gene, CDR1 is MDHEN and CDR2 is SYDVKM. The CDR3 spells CASSPSGTSGRNEQFF. CDR3 DNA sequence: TGTGCCAGCAGTCCCTCCGGGACTAGCGGGAGAAATGAGCAGTTCTTC.

This clone was seen only once. The gene calls are TRBV28 and TRBJ1-2; perhaps TRBD1 as D (6 bases). From germline, CDR1 is MDHEN and CDR2 SYDVKM. The CDR3 consists of 15 residues. Between the trimmed V and J ends, which lost 5 bases and 5 bases, there was a span of 18 bases. The CDR3, as DNA: TGTGCCAGCAGTAGAGAAGGCAGGGGTTGGTATGGCTACACCTTC. Its protein product is CASSREGRGWYGYTF.

The J gene is TRBJ2-1, the V gene TRBV2; TRBD2 is a possible D gene (5 bases). CDR3 size: 10 residues. With 6 bases removed from V and 9 bases from J, the gap between germline ends came to 6 bases. Germline loops: CDR1 SNHLY, CDR2 FYNNEI. The CDR3 nucleotides read TGTGCCAGCAGCGAGGGTGAGCAGTTCTTC. Its translation: CASSEGEQFF.

V usage is TRBV3-1 (or the pseudogene TRBV3-2) and J usage is TRBJ2-4, with D perhaps matching TRBD2 (5 bases). The CDR3 consists of 15 residues. Trimming left V 5 bases short and J 4 bases short, with 15 bases between. Germline loops: CDR1 LGHDT, CDR2 YNNKEL (reference sequence). CDR3 nucleotide sequence: TGTGCCAGCAGCTTCTCTCGGGGTTCTAAAAACATTCAGTACTTC. Its protein is CASSFSRGSKNIQYF.